This T cell receptor beta chain comes out of a study of post-analysis software for immune sequencing data. Tagging with unique molecular identifiers was a feature of the TCR beta cDNA libraries. Yield was roughly 0.5 million cDNA molecules from 1 to 10 million T cells. TCRdb processed the PCR reads anew with MiXCR; each CDR3 protein has one entry. The table records roughly 670,000 distinct CDR3 sequences, approximately 60% of them present only once. General study points: Normalized Chao1 diversity was significantly lower in multiple sclerosis patients than in controls. When patients were compared with controls, 5 or 6 TRBV segments were more frequent, TRBV5-6, TRBV5-1 and TRBV20-1 among them. When the samples were clustered directly with F measure, those that had been prepared in the same batch showed strong co-clustering.

Germline values: CDR1 SGHRS, CDR2 YFSETQ. V was pared by 6 bases and J by 4 bases, with 6 bases of the junction left unmatched. The CDR3 sequence is 13 residues long. A word on this clonotype: As yet, its antigen is unknown.

The material sequenced was blood. This chain connects TRBV5-1 to TRBJ2-5; 7 bases agree with TRBD1. This receptor was taken from a girl aged 2 to 9 with multiple sclerosis. The CDR3 sequence is CASTTGDGETQYF. For the CDR3, the DNA is TGCGCCAGCACAACAGGGGACGGAGAGACCCAGTACTTC.